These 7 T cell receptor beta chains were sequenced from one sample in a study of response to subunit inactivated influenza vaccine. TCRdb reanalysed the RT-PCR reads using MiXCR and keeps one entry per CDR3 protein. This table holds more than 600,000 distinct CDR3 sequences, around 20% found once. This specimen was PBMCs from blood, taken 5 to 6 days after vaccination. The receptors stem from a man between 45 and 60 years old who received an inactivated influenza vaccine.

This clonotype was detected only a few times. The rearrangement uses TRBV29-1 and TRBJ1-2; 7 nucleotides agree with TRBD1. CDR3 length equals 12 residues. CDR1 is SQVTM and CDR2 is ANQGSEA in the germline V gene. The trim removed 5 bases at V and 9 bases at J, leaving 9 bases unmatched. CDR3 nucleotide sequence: TGCAGCGTTCCCGGGACAGATGAAAGCTACACCTTC. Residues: CSVPGTDESYTF.

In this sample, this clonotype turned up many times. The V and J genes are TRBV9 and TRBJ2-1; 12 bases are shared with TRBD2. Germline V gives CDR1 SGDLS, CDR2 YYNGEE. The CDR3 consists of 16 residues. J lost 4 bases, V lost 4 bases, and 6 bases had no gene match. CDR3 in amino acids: CASSPTGTSGYNEQFF. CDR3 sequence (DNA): TGTGCCAGCAGCCCAACCGGGACTAGCGGGTACAATGAGCAGTTCTTC.

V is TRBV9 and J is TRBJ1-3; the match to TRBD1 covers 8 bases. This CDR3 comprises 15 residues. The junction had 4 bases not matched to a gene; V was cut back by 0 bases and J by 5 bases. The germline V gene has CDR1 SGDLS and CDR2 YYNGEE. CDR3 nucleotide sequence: TGTGCCAGCAGCGTAGATTGGACAGGGAGAAACACCATATATTTT. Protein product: CASSVDWTGRNTIYF. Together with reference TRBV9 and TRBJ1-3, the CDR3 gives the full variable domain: DSGVTQTPKHLITATGQRVTLRCSPRSGDLSVYWYQQSLDQGLQFLIQYYNGEERAKGNILERFSAQQFPDLHSELNLSSLELGDSALYFCASSVDWTGRNTIYFGEGSWLTVV.

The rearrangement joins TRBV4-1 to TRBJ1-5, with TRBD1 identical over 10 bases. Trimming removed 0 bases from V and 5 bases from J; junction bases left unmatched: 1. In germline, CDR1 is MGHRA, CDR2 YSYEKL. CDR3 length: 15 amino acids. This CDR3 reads CASSQDGTGDQPQHF. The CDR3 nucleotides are TGCGCCAGCAGCCAAGATGGGACAGGGGATCAGCCCCAGCATTTT.

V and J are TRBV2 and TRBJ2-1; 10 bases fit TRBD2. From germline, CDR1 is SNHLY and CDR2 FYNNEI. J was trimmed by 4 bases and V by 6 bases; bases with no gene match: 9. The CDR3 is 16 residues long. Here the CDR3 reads CASSLTSGTYYNEQFF. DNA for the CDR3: TGTGCCAGCAGCCTAACTAGCGGGACATATTACAATGAGCAGTTCTTC. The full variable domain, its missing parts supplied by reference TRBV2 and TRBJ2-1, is EPEVTQTPSHQVTQMGQEVILRCVPISNHLYFYWYRQILGQKVEFLVSFYNNEISEKSEIFDDQFSVERPDGSNFTLKIRSTKLEDSAMYFCASSLTSGTYYNEQFFGPGTRLTVL.

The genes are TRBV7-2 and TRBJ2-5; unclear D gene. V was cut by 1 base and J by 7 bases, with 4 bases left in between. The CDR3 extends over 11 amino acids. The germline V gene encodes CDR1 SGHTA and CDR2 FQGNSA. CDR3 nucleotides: TGTGCCAGCAGCTTAGTTTCGACCCAGTACTTC. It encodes CASSLVSTQYF.

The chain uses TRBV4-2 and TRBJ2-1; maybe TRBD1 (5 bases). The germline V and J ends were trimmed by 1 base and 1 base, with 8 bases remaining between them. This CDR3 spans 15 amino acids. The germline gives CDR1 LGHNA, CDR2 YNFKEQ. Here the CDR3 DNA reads TGTGCCAGCAGCCAAGTCCAGGGATCCTACAATGAGCAGTTCTTC. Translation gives CASSQVQGSYNEQFF.